Presented here are 22 T cell receptor beta chains from one specimen sequenced in a study of esophageal squamous cell carcinoma under preoperative chemotherapy. TCRdb re-called the PCR reads through MiXCR, storing one row per CDR3 protein. The table has fewer than 40,000 distinct CDR3 sequences, roughly 48% seen once. Specified time point: before preoperative PTX-NDP chemotherapy. Sampling took place from a patient given preoperative chemotherapy. These receptors originate from a human donor with esophageal squamous cell carcinoma. The donor label of this sample is uncertain.

V and J are TRBV7-8 and TRBJ2-5; the D is unclear. The CDR3 runs to 15 residues. Germline V gene sequence: CDR1 SGHVS, CDR2 FQNEAQ. Trimming shortened V by 5 bases and J by 6 bases, and 19 bases separated the two germline ends. CDR3 sequence: CASSTGGLAKKTQYF. The CDR3 DNA reads TGTGCCAGCAGCACGGGCGGCCTTGCCAAAAAGACCCAGTACTTC.

V and J are TRBV7-2 and TRBJ2-2; 9 bases map to TRBD2. Per germline, CDR1 SGHTA and CDR2 FQGNSA. The CDR3 extends over 16 amino acids. After removal of 5 bases from V and 13 bases from J, the junction contained 17 bases not matched to a gene. The CDR3 sequence is CASSKGLALNTGTLFF. The CDR3 DNA is TGTGCCAGCAGCAAAGGACTAGCGCTCAACACCGGTACGCTGTTTTTT. Combining the CDR3 with reference TRBV7-2 and TRBJ2-2 gives the whole variable domain GAGVSQSPSNKVTEKGKDVELRCDPISGHTALYWYRQSLGQGLEFLIYFQGNSAPDKSGLPSDRFSAERTGGSVSTLTIQRTQQEDSAVYLCASSKGLALNTGTLFFGEGSRLTVL.

This clonotype was seen at least ten times. The chain has TRBV6-5 and TRBJ2-7, with unresolved D. The V gene's germline CDR1 is MNHEY and CDR2 SVGAGI. The length of the CDR3 is 13 residues. V lost 4 bases and J 4 bases, leaving 11 bases between the germline ends. CDR3 sequence: CASSSRQLYEQYF. Written as DNA, the CDR3 is TGTGCCAGCAGTTCTCGCCAGCTTTACGAGCAGTACTTC.

This clonotype has only one observation. The chain employs TRBV7-2 and TRBJ2-4; 8 bases fit TRBD2. Germline V gives CDR1 SGHTA, CDR2 FQGNSA. The CDR3 has 12 amino acids. V shed 9 bases, J shed 13 bases, and the junction held 11 bases outside the gene matches. CDR3 DNA sequence: TGTGCCAGGGGCCGTGATGCGGGGGGCCAGTACTTC. Encoded protein: CARGRDAGGQYF.

This clonotype came up many times. The chain carries TRBV7-2 and TRBJ2-1, with 15 bases that match TRBD2. V gave up 5 bases and J gave up 10 bases; unmatched junction bases: 12. This CDR3 comprises 17 residues. The germline V gene has CDR1 SGHTA and CDR2 FQGNSA. CDR3 nucleotides: TGTGCCAGCAGCCCCGGACTAGCGGGAGGGACCTCCTACGAGCAGTTCTTC. This translates into CASSPGLAGGTSYEQFF.

J is TRBJ2-4 and V is TRBV7-6; the D gene could be TRBD1 or TRBD2 (5 bases each). This CDR3 is built from 15 residues. Germline values: CDR1 SGHVS, CDR2 FNYEAQ. Trimming took 4 bases from V and 13 from J, leaving 23 bases between them. The chain's CDR3 is CASSSGLRAKNTQYF. As DNA, the CDR3 is TGTGCCAGCAGCTCAGGACTCAGGGCCAAAAACACGCAGTACTTC.

This rearrangement joins TRBV12-3 or TRBV12-4 to TRBJ2-4, with D perhaps TRBD2 (6 bases). This CDR3 comprises 14 residues. CDR3 nucleotide sequence: TGTGCGGGGAGCGGGCACGGTCGCCGGGAGATTCAGTACTTC. It encodes CAGSGHGRREIQYF.

This clonotype was detected many times. V usage is TRBV24-1 and J usage is TRBJ2-1, with TRBD2 matching over 10 bases. CDR1 and CDR2 (germline): KGHDR, SFDVKD. After removal of 3 bases from V and 2 bases from J, the junction contained 3 bases not matched to a gene. The length of the CDR3 is 16 residues. CDR3 protein: CATSDPSGSTYNEQFF. The CDR3 DNA follows: TGTGCCACCAGTGATCCTAGCGGGAGTACCTACAATGAGCAGTTCTTC.

J is TRBJ2-4 and V is TRBV20-1; weak D call: TRBD1 (5 bases). The length of the CDR3 is 11 residues. V lost 1 base to trimming and J lost 13 bases, with 11 bases between them. The germline gives CDR1 DFQATT, CDR2 SNEGSKA (reference sequence). CDR3 amino acids: CSARVGLGQYF. The CDR3 coding sequence is TGCAGTGCTAGAGTGGGGCTGGGGCAGTACTTC.

The V call is TRBV7-6, the J call TRBJ2-4, with D possibly TRBD2 on 7 matching bases. V lost 3 bases and J lost 8, with 29 bases in between. This CDR3 is 19 amino acids long. Germline V lookup: CDR1 SGHVS, CDR2 FNYEAQ. The CDR3 DNA follows: TGTGCCAGCAGCTTGGATCCGCCCATCGGGGGGCGTGACCAAGACATTCAGTACTTC. The encoded protein is CASSLDPPIGGRDQDIQYF.

Note on this clonotype: One end of the junction varies from germline; a read error may be responsible. The chain uses TRBV7-2 and TRBJ2-3; TRBD2 might be the D (6 bases). The CDR3 spans 15 residues. Germline V gives CDR1 SGHTA, CDR2 FQGNSA. CDR3 region: CARGFLAGTTETLYF. The DNA for the CDR3 is TGTGCCAGGGGCTTCCTGGCGGGGACGACAGAGACGCTGTATTTT.

This clonotype was counted at least ten times. J is TRBJ2-5 and V is TRBV7-2; 8 bases line up with TRBD2. The CDR3 is 16 amino acids. Germline V gives CDR1 SGHTA, CDR2 FQGNSA. The V and J ends lost 6 bases and 0 bases, in that order; junction bases with no gene match: 9. The CDR3 is CASRGAGGRDQETQYF. CDR3 DNA: TGTGCCAGCAGGGGGGCGGGGGGCCGTGACCAAGAGACCCAGTACTTC. The full variable domain, with the rest looked up from reference TRBV7-2 and TRBJ2-5, is GAGVSQSPSNKVTEKGKDVELRCDPISGHTALYWYRQSLGQGLEFLIYFQGNSAPDKSGLPSDRFSAERTGGSVSTLTIQRTQQEDSAVYLCASRGAGGRDQETQYFGPGTRLLVL.

As regards this clonotype: The junction departs from germline at one end; a sequencing error may be responsible. The J gene is TRBJ2-5, the V gene TRBV12-3 or TRBV12-4; D possibly uses TRBD1 or TRBD2 (5 bases each). The CDR3 loop spans 14 amino acids. The CDR3 loop reads CACTSPGAQEIQYF. The DNA of the CDR3 is TGTGCCTGTACCTCCCCCGGGGCCCAAGAGATCCAGTACTTC.

CDR3 sequence reads: CASSLGLAGIEQYF. In nucleotides, the CDR3 is TGTGCCAGCAGCCTGGGACTAGCGGGGATCGAGCAGTACTTC. This chain links TRBV7-8 with TRBJ2-5, with TRBD2 matching 13 bases. TRBJ2-7 matches the DNA end more closely, so the J call is doubtful. The germline CDR1 and CDR2 sequences are SGHVS and FQNEAQ. CDR3 size: 14 residues.

V gene TRBV7-8 combines with J gene TRBJ2-7, with D perhaps assigned TRBD1 or TRBD2 (5 bases each). Germline V gene sequence: CDR1 SGHVS, CDR2 FQNEAQ. The CDR3 has 13 amino acids. The V end lost 5 bases, the J end lost 6 bases, and 14 bases lay between the germline ends. As DNA, the CDR3 is TGTGCCAGCAGCCCTGGTGGGGGTCTCGAGCAGTACTTC. Protein product: CASSPGGGLEQYF. Complete variable domain (other parts from reference TRBV7-8 and TRBJ2-7): GAGVSQSPRYKVAKRGQDVALRCDPISGHVSLFWYQQALGQGPEFLTYFQNEAQLDKSGLPSDRFFAERPEGSVSTLKIQRTQQEDSAVYLCASSPGGGLEQYFGPGTRLTVT.

The chain uses TRBV7-3 and TRBJ2-3, with D perhaps given as TRBD1 or TRBD2 (5 bases each). CDR1 SGHTA and CDR2 FQGTGA come from the germline V gene. Trimming shortened V by 6 bases and J by 9 bases, and 25 bases separated the two germline ends. This CDR3 has 16 amino acids. In DNA, the CDR3 is TGTGCCAGCAGGTTATGGGACGAGTGTTCCCAAGAGACGCAGTATTTT. It specifies CASRLWDECSQETQYF.

Of note for this clonotype: The junction does not match germline at one end; this may be a read error. The chain uses TRBV7-8 and TRBJ2-5; tentative D call: TRBD2 (5 bases). The J call may be mistaken, given a closer DNA end match to TRBJ2-4. The CDR3 extends over 15 amino acids. CDR1 SGHVS and CDR2 FQNEAQ come from the germline V gene. For the CDR3, the DNA is TGTGCCAGGGGCACGAGCGGCCTAGACAAAGACATTCAGTACTTC. Translation: CARGTSGLDKDIQYF.

This clonotype has only one observation. Because the CDR3 is missing its conserved closing phenylalanine or tryptophan, this is likely a read error. The chain employs TRBV10-2 and TRBJ2-5, with D perhaps matching TRBD1 or TRBD2 (5 bases each). The CDR3 has 13 residues. From germline, CDR1 is WSHSY and CDR2 SAAADI. Trimming removed 7 bases at V and 8 bases at J, with 17 bases between. The CDR3 DNA sequence: TGCGCCAGCAAAAGGGACCTGGGGAGTACCCAGTACTGC. This sequence encodes CASKRDLGSTQYC.

The chain carries TRBV28 and TRBJ1-2, with D possibly matching TRBD1 (6 bases). The germline V and J ends were trimmed by 5 bases and 4 bases, with 11 bases remaining between them. The CDR3 extends over 13 amino acids. Germline V CDR1 and CDR2: MDHEN, SYDVKM. CDR3 nucleotide sequence: TGTGCCAGCAGTGTCCGGGACATCTATGGCTACACCTTC. It encodes CASSVRDIYGYTF.

The chain is built from TRBV7-2 and TRBJ2-4; D may be TRBD1 or TRBD2 (6 bases each). Germline V CDR1 and CDR2: SGHTA, FQGNSA. This CDR3 spans 16 amino acids. V was cut by 8 bases and J by 13 bases, with 30 bases left in between. The CDR3 reads CASGGLGGRAKDTQYF. In nucleotides, the CDR3 is TGTGCCAGCGGGGGGCTCGGGGGCCGGGCCAAAGACACCCAGTACTTC. The full variable domain, in which reference TRBV7-2 and TRBJ2-4 provide the parts outside the CDR3, is GAGVSQSPSNKVTEKGKDVELRCDPISGHTALYWYRQSLGQGLEFLIYFQGNSAPDKSGLPSDRFSAERTGGSVSTLTIQRTQQEDSAVYLCASGGLGGRAKDTQYFGAGTRLSVL.

The gene calls are TRBV9 and TRBJ2-5; 10 bases are shared with TRBD2. After removal of 1 base from V and 0 bases from J, the junction contained 3 bases not matched to a gene. Germline V CDR1 and CDR2: SGDLS, YYNGEE. This CDR3 comprises 16 residues. For the CDR3, the DNA is TGTGCCAGCAGCGTAACTAGCGGGGTGTACCAAGAGACCCAGTACTTC. It encodes CASSVTSGVYQETQYF.

This clonotype was observed a few times. The CDR3 sequence: CASSYGGNYGYTF. CDR3 nucleotides: TGTGCCAGCAGTTACGGGGGAAACTATGGCTACACCTTC. J is TRBJ1-2 and V is TRBV6-5; the D gene is possibly TRBD1 (5 bases). The germline V gene has CDR1 MNHEY and CDR2 SVGAGI. Trimming cost V 2 bases and J 2 bases, with 6 bases left between them. This CDR3 has 13 residues.